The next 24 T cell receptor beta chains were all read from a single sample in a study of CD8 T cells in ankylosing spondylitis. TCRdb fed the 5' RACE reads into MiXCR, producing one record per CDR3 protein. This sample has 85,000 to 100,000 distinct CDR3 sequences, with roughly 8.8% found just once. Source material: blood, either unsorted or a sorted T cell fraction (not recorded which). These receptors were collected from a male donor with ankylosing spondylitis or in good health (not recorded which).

DNA of the CDR3: TGTGCCAGCAGCTCCCGACAGTTTAATGAAAAACTGTTTTTT. Protein product: CASSSRQFNEKLFF. The rearrangement joins TRBV7-2 to TRBJ1-4, with D possibly TRBD1 on 5 matching bases. Germline V gene sequence: CDR1 SGHTA, CDR2 FQGNSA. The CDR3 runs 14 residues. Deletions cut 4 bases from V and 4 bases from J, with 10 bases between.

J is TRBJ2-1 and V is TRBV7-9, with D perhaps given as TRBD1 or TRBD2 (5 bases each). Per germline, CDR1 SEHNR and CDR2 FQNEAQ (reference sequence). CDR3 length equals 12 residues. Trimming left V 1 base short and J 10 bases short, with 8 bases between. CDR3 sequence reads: CASSLGGREQFF. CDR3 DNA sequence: TGTGCCAGCAGCTTAGGGGGACGGGAGCAGTTCTTC.

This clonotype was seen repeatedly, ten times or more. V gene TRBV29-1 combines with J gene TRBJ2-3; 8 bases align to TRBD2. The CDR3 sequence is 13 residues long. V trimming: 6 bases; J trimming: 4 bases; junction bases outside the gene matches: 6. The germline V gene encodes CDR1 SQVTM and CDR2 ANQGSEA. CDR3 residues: CSVRGGRADTQYF. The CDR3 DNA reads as TGCAGCGTCCGGGGGGGCAGGGCAGATACGCAGTATTTT.

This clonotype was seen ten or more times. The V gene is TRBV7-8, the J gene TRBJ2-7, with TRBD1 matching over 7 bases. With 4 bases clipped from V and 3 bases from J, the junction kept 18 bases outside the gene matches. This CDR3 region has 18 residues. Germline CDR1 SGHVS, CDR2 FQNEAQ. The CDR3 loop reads CASSSRARDSKYIYEQYF. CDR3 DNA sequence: TGTGCCAGCAGCTCCAGGGCCCGGGACAGCAAATACATCTACGAGCAGTACTTC. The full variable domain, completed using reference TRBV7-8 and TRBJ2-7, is GAGVSQSPRYKVAKRGQDVALRCDPISGHVSLFWYQQALGQGPEFLTYFQNEAQLDKSGLPSDRFFAERPEGSVSTLKIQRTQQEDSAVYLCASSSRARDSKYIYEQYFGPGTRLTVT.

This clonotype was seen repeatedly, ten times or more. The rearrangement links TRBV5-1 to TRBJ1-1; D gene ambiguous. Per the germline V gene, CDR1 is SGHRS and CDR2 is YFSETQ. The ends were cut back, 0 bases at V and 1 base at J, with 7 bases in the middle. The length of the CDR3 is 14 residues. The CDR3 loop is CASSLDFSNTEAFF. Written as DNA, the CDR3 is TGCGCCAGCAGCTTGGATTTCTCGAACACTGAAGCTTTCTTT.

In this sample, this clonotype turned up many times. The CDR3 DNA sequence: TGTGCCAGCAGCTTCAGGGGTGGCTACACCTTC. Its translation: CASSFRGGYTF. The rearrangement uses TRBV11-2 and TRBJ1-2, with a weak D call TRBD1 (6 bases). Germline V lookup: CDR1 SGHAT, CDR2 FQNNGV. The CDR3 consists of 11 residues. V lost 3 bases and J lost 7, with 6 bases in between.

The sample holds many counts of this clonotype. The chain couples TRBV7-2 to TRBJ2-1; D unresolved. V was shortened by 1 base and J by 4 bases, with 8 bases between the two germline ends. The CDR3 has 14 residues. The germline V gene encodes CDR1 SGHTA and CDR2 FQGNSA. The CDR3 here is CASSLVGTYNEQFF. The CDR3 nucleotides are TGTGCCAGCAGCTTAGTAGGCACGTACAATGAGCAGTTCTTC.

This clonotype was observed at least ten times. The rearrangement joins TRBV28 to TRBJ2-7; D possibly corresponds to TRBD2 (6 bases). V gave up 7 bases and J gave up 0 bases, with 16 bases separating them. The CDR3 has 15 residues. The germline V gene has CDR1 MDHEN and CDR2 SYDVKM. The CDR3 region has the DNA TGTGCCAGCACTAAACTCCGGGGGAGCTCCTACGAGCAGTACTTC. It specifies CASTKLRGSSYEQYF.

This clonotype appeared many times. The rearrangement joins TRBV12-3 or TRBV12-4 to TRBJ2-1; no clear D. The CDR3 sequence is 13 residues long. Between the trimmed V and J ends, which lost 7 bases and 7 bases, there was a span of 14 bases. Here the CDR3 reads CASTLRTFNEQFF. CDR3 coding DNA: TGTGCCAGCACCCTCCGGACCTTTAATGAGCAGTTCTTC.

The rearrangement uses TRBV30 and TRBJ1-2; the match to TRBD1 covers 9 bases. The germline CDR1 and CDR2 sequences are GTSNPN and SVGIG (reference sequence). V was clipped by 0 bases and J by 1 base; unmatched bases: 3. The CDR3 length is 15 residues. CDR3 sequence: CAWSVGTGINYGYTF. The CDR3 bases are TGTGCCTGGAGTGTAGGGACAGGGATTAACTATGGCTACACCTTC.

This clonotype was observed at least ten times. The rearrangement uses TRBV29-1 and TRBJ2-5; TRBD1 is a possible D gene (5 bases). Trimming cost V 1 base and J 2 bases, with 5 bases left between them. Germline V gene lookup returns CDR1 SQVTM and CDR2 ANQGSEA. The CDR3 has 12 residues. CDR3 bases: TGCAGCGTTGAAGGACAGCAAGAGACCCAGTACTTC. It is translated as CSVEGQQETQYF.

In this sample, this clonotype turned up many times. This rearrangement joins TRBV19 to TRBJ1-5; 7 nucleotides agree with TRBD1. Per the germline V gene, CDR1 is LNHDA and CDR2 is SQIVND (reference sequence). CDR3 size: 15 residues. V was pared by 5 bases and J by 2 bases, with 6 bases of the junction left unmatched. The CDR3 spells CASSDRVAGNQPQHF. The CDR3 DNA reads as TGTGCCAGTAGTGACAGGGTGGCTGGCAATCAGCCCCAGCATTTT.

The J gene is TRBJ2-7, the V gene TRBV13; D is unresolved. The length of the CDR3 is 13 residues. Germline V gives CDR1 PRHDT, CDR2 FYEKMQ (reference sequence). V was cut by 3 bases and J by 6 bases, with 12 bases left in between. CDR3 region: CASSLIQGGEQYF. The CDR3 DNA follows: TGTGCCAGCAGCTTGATACAAGGCGGCGAGCAGTACTTC. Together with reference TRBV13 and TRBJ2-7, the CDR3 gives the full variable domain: AAGVIQSPRHLIKEKRETATLKCYPIPRHDTVYWYQQGPGQDPQFLISFYEKMQSDKGSIPDRFSAQQFSDYHSELNMSSLELGDSALYFCASSLIQGGEQYFGPGTRLTVT.

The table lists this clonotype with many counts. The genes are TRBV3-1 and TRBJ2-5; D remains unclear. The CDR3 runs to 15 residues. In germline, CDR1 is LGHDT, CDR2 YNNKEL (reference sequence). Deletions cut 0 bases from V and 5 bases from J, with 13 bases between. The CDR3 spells CASSQEGELLETQYF. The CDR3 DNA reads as TGTGCCAGCAGCCAAGAGGGCGAGCTCCTCGAGACCCAGTACTTC.

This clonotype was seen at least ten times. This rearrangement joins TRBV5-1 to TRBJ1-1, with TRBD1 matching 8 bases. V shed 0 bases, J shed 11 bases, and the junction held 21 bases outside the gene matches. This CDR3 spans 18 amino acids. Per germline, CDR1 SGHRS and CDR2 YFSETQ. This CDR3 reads CASSLEGRGPRPILPAFF. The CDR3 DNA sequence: TGCGCCAGCAGCTTGGAAGGCAGGGGGCCGCGGCCGATCTTGCCCGCTTTCTTT.

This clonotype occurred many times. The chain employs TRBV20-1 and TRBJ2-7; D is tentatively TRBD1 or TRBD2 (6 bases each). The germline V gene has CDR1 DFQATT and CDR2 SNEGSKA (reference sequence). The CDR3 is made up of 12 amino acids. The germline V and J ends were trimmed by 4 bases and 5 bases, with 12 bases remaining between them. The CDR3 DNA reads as TGCAGTGCTACGGGGGCAGGAAACGAGCAGTACTTC. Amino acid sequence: CSATGAGNEQYF.

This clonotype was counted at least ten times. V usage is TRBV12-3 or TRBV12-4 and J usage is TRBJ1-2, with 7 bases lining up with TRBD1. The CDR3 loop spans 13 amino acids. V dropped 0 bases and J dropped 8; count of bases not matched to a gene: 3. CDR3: CASSLAGGRGYTF. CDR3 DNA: TGTGCCAGCAGTTTAGCAGGGGGCCGAGGCTACACCTTC.

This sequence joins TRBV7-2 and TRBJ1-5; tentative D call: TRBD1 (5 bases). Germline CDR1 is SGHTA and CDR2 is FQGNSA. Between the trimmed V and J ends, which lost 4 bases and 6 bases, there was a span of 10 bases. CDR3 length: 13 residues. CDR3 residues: CASSWEGSQPQHF. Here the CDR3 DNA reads TGTGCCAGCAGCTGGGAGGGGTCTCAGCCCCAGCATTTT.

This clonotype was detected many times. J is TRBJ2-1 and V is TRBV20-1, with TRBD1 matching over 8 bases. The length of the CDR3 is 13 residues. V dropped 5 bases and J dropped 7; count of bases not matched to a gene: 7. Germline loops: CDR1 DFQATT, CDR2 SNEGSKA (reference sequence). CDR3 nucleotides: TGCAGTGCTTGGACAGGGCGCCAGAATGAGCAGTTCTTC. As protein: CSAWTGRQNEQFF.

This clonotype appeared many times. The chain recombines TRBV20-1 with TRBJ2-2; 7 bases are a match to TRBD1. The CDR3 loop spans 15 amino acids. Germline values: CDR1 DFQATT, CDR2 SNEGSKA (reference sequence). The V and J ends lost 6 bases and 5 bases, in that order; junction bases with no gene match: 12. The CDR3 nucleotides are TGCAGTGCCCCGAGACAGGGTAGAGAGACCGGGGAGCTGTTTTTT. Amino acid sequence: CSAPRQGRETGELFF.

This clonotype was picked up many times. CDR3 DNA: TGTGCCAGCAGCTTGTCTAGGGGGGCTGAGCAGTTCTTC. Amino acid sequence: CASSLSRGAEQFF. V gene TRBV7-2 combines with J gene TRBJ2-1, with D possibly being TRBD1 or TRBD2 (6 bases each). The ends were cut back, 3 bases at V and 9 bases at J, with 12 bases in the middle. The CDR3 contains 13 residues. The germline V gene has CDR1 SGHTA and CDR2 FQGNSA.

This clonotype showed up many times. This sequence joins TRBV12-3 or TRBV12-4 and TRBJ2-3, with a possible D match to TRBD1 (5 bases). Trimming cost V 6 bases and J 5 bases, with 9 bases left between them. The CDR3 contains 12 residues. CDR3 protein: CASSEQVDTQYF. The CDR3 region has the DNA TGTGCCAGCAGCGAACAGGTAGATACGCAGTATTTT.

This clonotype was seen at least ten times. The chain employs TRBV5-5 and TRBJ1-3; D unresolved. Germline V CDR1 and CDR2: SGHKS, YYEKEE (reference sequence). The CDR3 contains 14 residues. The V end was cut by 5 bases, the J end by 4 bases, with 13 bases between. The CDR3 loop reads CASSRIGSGNTIYF. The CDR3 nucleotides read TGTGCCAGCAGTCGGATAGGGTCAGGAAACACCATATATTTT.

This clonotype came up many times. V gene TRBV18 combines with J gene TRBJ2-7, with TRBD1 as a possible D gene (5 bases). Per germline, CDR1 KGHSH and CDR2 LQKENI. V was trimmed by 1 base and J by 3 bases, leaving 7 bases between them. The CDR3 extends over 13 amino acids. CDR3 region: CASSPRQGYEQYF. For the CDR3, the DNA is TGTGCCAGCTCACCACGTCAGGGCTACGAGCAGTACTTC. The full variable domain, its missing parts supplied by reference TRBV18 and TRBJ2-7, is NAGVMQNPRHLVRRRGQEARLRCSPMKGHSHVYWYRQLPEEGLKFMVYLQKENIIDESGMPKERFSAEFPKEGPSILRIQQVVRGDSAAYFCASSPRQGYEQYFGPGTRLTVT.